These T cell receptor beta chains were read from a single sample in a study of blood T cell repertoires in COVID-19. Repertoires were generated with immunoSEQ multiplex PCR, while TCRdb's copy carries only in-frame clones and drops some. Among 300,000 to 350,000 clones, roughly 90% were seen once, and the ten largest hold 0.85% to 1.3%. The sequencing sample was made of PBMCs or T cells enriched from blood (not recorded which). The receptors come from a woman younger than 45 who had been exposed to COVID-19. The CDR3 runs from the conserved cysteine through the conserved F or W. The D gene is left open where the match is weak. Clone sizes are given selectively: once, few, many, or a class where the clone is expanded.

d_gene	abundance	v_gene	j_gene	CDR3nt	CDR3aa
TRBD2	-	TRBV7-3	TRBJ2-1	TGTGCCAGCAGCCCAACTCCCATAGCGGGAGGGCCAGGGGTCTACAATGAGCAGTTCTTC	CASSPTPIAGGPGVYNEQFF
-	-	TRBV3-1/TRBV3-2	TRBJ2-1	TGTGCCAGCAGCCAAGATCTACGAGGGGGTTGGGAGCAGTTCTTC	CASSQDLRGGWEQFF
TRBD2	once	TRBV4-1	TRBJ2-1	TGCGCCAGCAGCCAAGAAAAGGGGATAGCGGGAGTGGATGAGCAGTTCTTC	CASSQEKGIAGVDEQFF
TRBD2	-	TRBV5-6	TRBJ2-5	TGTGCCAGCAGCATCCAAGCGGGAGGGCGAGAGACCCAGTACTTC	CASSIQAGGRETQYF
-	-	TRBV10-2	TRBJ1-4	TGCGCCAGCAGTGACGTGTTAACTAATGAAAAACTGTTTTTT	CASSDVLTNEKLFF
TRBD1	-	TRBV7-2	TRBJ1-2	TGTGCCAGCAGTCTGGGGACAGCCTATGGCTACACCTTC	CASSLGTAYGYTF
TRBD2	once	TRBV27	TRBJ2-7	TGTGCCAGCAGGCGGACTAGCGGGAGCTGGTACGAGCAGTACTTC	CASRRTSGSWYEQYF
-	-	TRBV6-5	TRBJ1-1	TGTGCCAGCAGTTACTCGAGCTGGAACACTGAAGCTTTCTTT	CASSYSSWNTEAFF
-	-	TRBV5-8	TRBJ1-1	TGTGCCAGCAGCTTGGGGCAGCGGAACACTGAAGCTTTCTTT	CASSLGQRNTEAFF
TRBD1	-	TRBV18	TRBJ1-1	TGTGCCAGCTCACCTTTCCCGGGACAGGGGGATTTGGGCACTGAAGCTTTCTTT	CASSPFPGQGDLGTEAFF
-	few	TRBV11-2	TRBJ2-7	TGTGCCAGCAGCTTGTCGTTCTCCTACGAGCAGTACTTC	CASSLSFSYEQYF
-	-	TRBV5-1	TRBJ2-7	TGCGCCAGCAGCCCGCACGTATTCCGGGAGCGCTCCTACGAGCAGTACTTC	CASSPHVFRERSYEQYF
TRBD1	-	TRBV13	TRBJ1-1	TGTGCCAGCAGCTTTTCCCATTGGACAGGGGCATCTGAAGCTTTCTTT	CASSFSHWTGASEAFF
TRBD1	-	TRBV6-6	TRBJ1-5	TGTGCCAGCAGTCCTAGCACAGGGGGTAGCAATCAGCCCCAGCATTTT	CASSPSTGGSNQPQHF
-	-	TRBV19	TRBJ2-7	TGTGCCAGCCAACCCACCTCAGGGCCCACCGAGCAGTACTTC	CASQPTSGPTEQYF
-	-	TRBV6-6	TRBJ1-5	TGTGCCAGCAGCCTGGAGGGGATTAGCAATCAGCCCCAGCATTTT	CASSLEGISNQPQHF
TRBD2	-	TRBV11-2	TRBJ2-1	TGTGCCAGCAGCCAAACCGGGACTAGCGGCTACAATGAGCAGTTCTTC	CASSQTGTSGYNEQFF
TRBD1	-	TRBV6-5	TRBJ1-2	TGTGCCAGCAGTTCCACGACAGGGGCGCCCAACTATGGCTACACCTTC	CASSSTTGAPNYGYTF
-	-	TRBV11-3	TRBJ1-2	TGTGCCAGCAGCTTAGGGCTGGGGCAATATGGCTACACCTTC	CASSLGLGQYGYTF
-	-	TRBV10-2	TRBJ1-5	TGCGCCAGCAGTGAGTCGAGCAGGGATCAGCCCCAGCATTTT	CASSESSRDQPQHF
TRBD2	-	TRBV7-9	TRBJ2-7	TGTGCCAGCTCACAACCTTCTACCGGGACTAGCTTCTACGAGCAGTACTTC	CASSQPSTGTSFYEQYF
TRBD2	-	TRBV19	TRBJ2-1	TGTGCCAGCTCACCACGGACTATGGCGGGAGGGCTGAACAATGAGCAGTTCTTC	CASSPRTMAGGLNNEQFF
TRBD1	-	TRBV28	TRBJ1-4	TGTGCCAGCAGGCAAGGGGGCATAGGTGAAAAACTGTTTTTT	CASRQGGIGEKLFF
-	-	TRBV10-2	TRBJ1-1	TGCGCCAGTGAAACAGGGACATTCATGAACACTGAAGCTTTCTTT	CASETGTFMNTEAFF
-	-	TRBV23-1	TRBJ2-7	TGCGCCAGCAGTCATGGGGCAGGGGACTACGAGCAGTACTTC	CASSHGAGDYEQYF
-	-	TRBV6-1	TRBJ1-2	TGTGCCAGCAGTGAGACACTTGTGAGTCGGGGGGAAGGCTACACCTTC	CASSETLVSRGEGYTF
TRBD1	-	TRBV10-3	TRBJ2-3	TGTCCGTGTCCCTCGGACAGGGGGGATCGAAGCACAGATACGCAGTATTTT	CPCPSDRGDRSTDTQYF
TRBD1	-	TRBV4-2	TRBJ1-6	TGTGCCAGCAGCCCACAGGGGGTAGGTTCACCCCTCCACTTT	CASSPQGVGSPLHF
-	-	TRBV3-1/TRBV3-2	TRBJ1-2	TGTGCCAGCAGCCAAGTACCGACAGTCTATGGCTACACCTTC	CASSQVPTVYGYTF
TRBD2	-	TRBV6-1	TRBJ2-7	TGTGCCAGCAGTGACGAACTAGCGGGGGGGACTGGGCAGTACTTC	CASSDELAGGTGQYF
-	-	TRBV13	TRBJ2-7	TGTGCCAGCAGCGCCCGACTAGACCCGGCCTACGAGCAGTACTTC	CASSARLDPAYEQYF
TRBD2	-	TRBV11-3	TRBJ2-1	TGTGCCAGCAGTCCCGAGGGGCTAGCGGGAGACTCTGAGCAGTTCTTC	CASSPEGLAGDSEQFF
TRBD2	once	TRBV15	TRBJ2-7	TGTGCCACCAGCAGGGGACTAGCGGGAGAGTCCGAGCAGTACTTC	CATSRGLAGESEQYF
TRBD2	-	TRBV2	TRBJ2-2	TGTGCCAGCTCCGGGACTAGCGGGAGGGCCTTTGACACCGGGGAGCTGTTTTTT	CASSGTSGRAFDTGELFF
-	-	TRBV5-1	TRBJ1-1	TGCGCCAGCAGTACATCGGGGGGGAACACTGAAGCTTTCTTT	CASSTSGGNTEAFF
TRBD1	-	TRBV7-9	TRBJ2-1	TGTGCCAGCAGCCTCGGGACAGGACCCTACAATGAGCAGTTCTTC	CASSLGTGPYNEQFF
-	-	TRBV7-3	TRBJ2-1	TGTGCCAGCAGCTTAATGGGCAGCTCCTACAATGAGCAGTTCTTC	CASSLMGSSYNEQFF
TRBD1	-	TRBV11-3	TRBJ2-7	TGTGCCAGCAGCGGCTGGGACAGCCGTCTCGAGCAGTACTTC	CASSGWDSRLEQYF
-	-	TRBV10-3	TRBJ2-7	TGTGCCATCAGTGAGGAGGCATCTCCCCCCTACGAGCAGTACTTC	CAISEEASPPYEQYF
-	-	TRBV18	TRBJ2-1	TGTGCCAGCTCAGGGGCTTTCTACAATGAGCAGTTCTTC	CASSGAFYNEQFF
TRBD2	-	TRBV10-3	TRBJ2-1	TGTGCCATCAGGGGAGCACAGCGGGATAACAATGAGCAGTTCTTC	CAIRGAQRDNNEQFF
-	-	TRBV15	TRBJ2-1	TGTGCCACCAGCAGAGTCGGGGATGAGCAGTTCTTC	CATSRVGDEQFF
-	few	TRBV28	TRBJ1-1	TGTGCCAGCAGGGGGGGATCCGGGGGCACTGAAGCTTTCTTT	CASRGGSGGTEAFF
TRBD1	-	TRBV30	TRBJ2-7	TGTGCCTGGAGCCAGATTGGACAGGTCTACGAGCAGTACTTC	CAWSQIGQVYEQYF
-	-	TRBV3-1/TRBV3-2	TRBJ2-3	TGTGCCAGCAGCCAACTAGATACGCAGTATTTT	CASSQLDTQYF
TRBD1	once	TRBV10-2	TRBJ2-1	TGCGCCAGCAGTGATCCCGGACAGGGCCTTGGCAATGAGCAGTTCTTC	CASSDPGQGLGNEQFF
-	-	TRBV11-2	TRBJ1-2	TGTGCCAGCAGCTTAGAAGTTGCGGGTGGCTACACCTTC	CASSLEVAGGYTF
TRBD1	once	TRBV29-1	TRBJ1-2	TGCAGCCTACAGGGGGCAGAGGGTGGCTACACCTTC	CSLQGAEGGYTF
TRBD1	-	TRBV19	TRBJ1-2	TGTGCCAGTAGTTCCACAGGGGGCCGGAGCTATGGCTACACCTTC	CASSSTGGRSYGYTF
-	-	TRBV7-9	TRBJ1-1	TGTGCCAGCAGCCCGCCGAAGATAGACATGAACACTGAAGCTTTCTTT	CASSPPKIDMNTEAFF
TRBD2	-	TRBV5-1	TRBJ2-2	TGCGCCAGCAGCTTGGGACTAGCGGGAGGCGGGGAGCTGTTTTTT	CASSLGLAGGGELFF
-	-	TRBV7-6	TRBJ2-5	TGTGCCAGCACCACTTCCCGGGTACAAGAGACCCAGTACTTC	CASTTSRVQETQYF
-	-	TRBV7-2	TRBJ1-2	TGTGCCAGCAGCATGGACATTTCGTACTATGGCTACACCTTC	CASSMDISYYGYTF
-	-	TRBV2	TRBJ2-5	TGTGCCAGCAAGGCAGGGGTCCAAGAGACCCAGTACTTC	CASKAGVQETQYF
TRBD1	-	TRBV11-2	TRBJ2-7	TGTGCCAGCAGCTTAGTCGACCTGGGACAGGGAGGTTACGAGCAGTACTTC	CASSLVDLGQGGYEQYF
TRBD1	-	TRBV7-2	TRBJ1-2	TGTGCCAGCAGCTTAGACCGACAGGGGGTCTACACCTTC	CASSLDRQGVYTF
TRBD1	-	TRBV28	TRBJ2-1	TGTGCCAGCAGTTTCTCACAGGGGGTCAATGAGCAGTTCTTC	CASSFSQGVNEQFF
TRBD1	-	TRBV27	TRBJ1-5	TGTGCCAGCAGTCCTAAACTCGGACAGGGTTATAGCAATCAGCCCCAGCATTTT	CASSPKLGQGYSNQPQHF